Listed below are T cell receptor beta chains from one sample, sequenced in a study of neurological immune-mediated disorders. One entry per CDR3 protein, called by TCRdb with MiXCR from the 5' RACE reads. The data hold approximately 53,000 distinct CDR3 sequences, with roughly 10% observed a single time. Source material: PBMCs. Receptors originate from a woman between 40 and 55 years old in good health. Both conserved end residues are part of each CDR3. D genes are given only for firm matches. Size is stated for part of the rows, as once, few or many counts, or as a class when the clone is expanded.

TRBJ1-5 few TRBV29-1 NA TGCAGCGTCCAAGGGACGGCGGACGATCAGCCCCAGCATTTT CSVQGTADDQPQHF
TRBJ2-5 many TRBV9 TRBD1 TGTGCCAGCAGCGTAGGGGCCAGGGGACAGCCTTTAGAGACCCAGTACTTC CASSVGARGQPLETQYF
TRBJ1-2 many TRBV5-1 NA TGCGCCAGCAGCTTGGAAGGATTTGCTAACTATGGCTACACCTTC CASSLEGFANYGYTF
TRBJ1-5 many TRBV12-3/TRBV12-4 TRBD1 TGTGCCAGCAGCGGTACAGGGGTTAAACAGCCCCAGCATTTT CASSGTGVKQPQHF
TRBJ2-5 many TRBV18 NA TGTGCCAGCTCACCTATCAGGAAAGAGACCCAGTACTTC CASSPIRKETQYF
TRBJ2-5 many TRBV7-2 NA TGTGCCAGCAGCTTATTCCAAGAGACCCAGTACTTC CASSLFQETQYF
TRBJ2-4 many TRBV12-3/TRBV12-4 NA TGTGCCAGCAGTTACCCGACGGGCATTCAGTACTTC CASSYPTGIQYF
TRBJ1-5 many TRBV6-6 NA TGTGCCAGCGCGGGAGGAGGCCAGCCCCAGCATTTT CASAGGGQPQHF
TRBJ1-2 many TRBV7-2 NA TGTGCCAGCAGTCAAACAGGGACCTATGGCTACACCTTC CASSQTGTYGYTF
TRBJ2-7 many TRBV20-1 TRBD2 TGCAGTGCTAGAGATACCCGACTAGCGGGAGGGATATCCTACGAGCAGTACTTC CSARDTRLAGGISYEQYF
TRBJ2-1 NA TRBV7-3 NA TGTGCCAGCCTCCACCTTAACAGGGAAGGTGAGCAGTTCTTC CASLHLNREGEQFF
TRBJ1-1 many TRBV20-1 NA TGCAGTGCTAGAGATCTGGGGGGCGCAGGGTTAGGCGCTGAAGCTTTCTTT CSARDLGGAGLGAEAFF
TRBJ1-3 NA TRBV20-1 NA TGCAGTGCTAGTGGGGACAAGAGAAGCCCTGGAAACACCATATATTTT CSASGDKRSPGNTIYF
TRBJ2-2 many TRBV10-3 NA TGTGCCATCAGGGACTCGCTTCACGACACCGGGGAGCTGTTTTTT CAIRDSLHDTGELFF
TRBJ2-1 many TRBV7-2 TRBD1 TGTGCCAGCAGCCTACCCAGGGGGCACTACAATGAGCAGTTCTTC CASSLPRGHYNEQFF
TRBJ1-2 many TRBV20-1 NA TGCAGTGCAAACCAGGGTGGCTATGGCTACACCTTC CSANQGGYGYTF